The present T cell receptor (beta chain) was sequenced within a study of T cells after yellow fever vaccination. As for the study in general: Preparation of the low-cell-number fractions used SMART-Seq v4 Ultra Low Input.

The study's findings and limits: Some clonotypes were seen in both the CD4 and the CD8 compartments. These made up a small share and likely arose from convergent recombination. Compared with primary, the secondary response was weaker and peaked at day 5, not 15.

As regards this clonotype: The antigen remains unidentified.

MiXCR, run by TCRdb on the 5' RACE reads, gives a single entry per CDR3 protein. This sample has hundreds of thousands of distinct CDR3 sequences, with roughly an eighth found just once. This CDR3 contains 17 residues. Germline CDR1 SGHKS, CDR2 YYEKEE (reference sequence). V lost 4 bases to trimming and J lost 9 bases; unmatched junction nucleotides: 13. The chain links TRBV5-5 to TRBJ2-1, with 13 bases aligning to TRBD2. The receptor was derived from a man aged 25-40 years who received the YFV17D yellow fever vaccine. The sample consisted of PBMCs, taken on the day of the yellow fever booster vaccination. The CDR3 DNA is TGTGCCAGCAGCCTGGTGCCCAGGACTAGCGGGAGAAGTGAGCAGTTCTTC. This codes for CASSLVPRTSGRSEQFF.